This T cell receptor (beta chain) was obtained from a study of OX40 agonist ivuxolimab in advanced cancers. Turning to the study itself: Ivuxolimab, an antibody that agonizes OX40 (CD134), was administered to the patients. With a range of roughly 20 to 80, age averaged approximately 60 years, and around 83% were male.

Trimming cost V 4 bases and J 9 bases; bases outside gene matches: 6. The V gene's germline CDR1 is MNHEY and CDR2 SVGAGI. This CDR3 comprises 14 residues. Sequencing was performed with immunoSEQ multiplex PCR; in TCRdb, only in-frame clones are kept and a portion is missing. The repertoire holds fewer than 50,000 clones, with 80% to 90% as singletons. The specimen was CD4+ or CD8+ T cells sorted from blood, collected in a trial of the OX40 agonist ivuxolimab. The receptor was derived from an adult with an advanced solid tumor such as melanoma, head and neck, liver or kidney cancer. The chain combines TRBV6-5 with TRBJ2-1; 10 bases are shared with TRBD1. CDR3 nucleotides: TGTGCCAGCAGTTCCTCGACAGGGGGCCTTGAGCAGTTCTTC. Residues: CASSSSTGGLEQFF.